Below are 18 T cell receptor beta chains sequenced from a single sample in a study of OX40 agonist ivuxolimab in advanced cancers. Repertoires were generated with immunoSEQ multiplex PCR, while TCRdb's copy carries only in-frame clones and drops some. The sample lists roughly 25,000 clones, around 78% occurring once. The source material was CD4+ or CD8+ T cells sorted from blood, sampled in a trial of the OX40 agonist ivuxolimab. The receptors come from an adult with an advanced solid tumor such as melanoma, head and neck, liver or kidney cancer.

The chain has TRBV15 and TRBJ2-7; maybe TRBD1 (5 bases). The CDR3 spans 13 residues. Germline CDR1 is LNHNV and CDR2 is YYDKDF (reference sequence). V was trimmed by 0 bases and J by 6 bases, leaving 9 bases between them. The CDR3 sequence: CATSRESGIEQYF. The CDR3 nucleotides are TGTGCCACCAGCAGAGAATCAGGGATCGAGCAGTACTTC.

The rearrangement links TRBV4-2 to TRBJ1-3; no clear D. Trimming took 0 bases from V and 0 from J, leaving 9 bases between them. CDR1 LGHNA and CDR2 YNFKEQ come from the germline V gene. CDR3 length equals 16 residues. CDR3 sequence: CASSQEGASSGNTIYF. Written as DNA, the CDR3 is TGTGCCAGCAGCCAAGAAGGCGCGAGCTCTGGAAACACCATATATTTT.

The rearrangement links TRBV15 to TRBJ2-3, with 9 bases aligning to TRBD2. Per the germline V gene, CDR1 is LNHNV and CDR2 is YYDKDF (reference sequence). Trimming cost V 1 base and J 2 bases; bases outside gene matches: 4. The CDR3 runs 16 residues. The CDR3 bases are TGTGCCACCAGCAGAGTTCTAGCGGGACCCACAGATACGCAGTATTTT. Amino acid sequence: CATSRVLAGPTDTQYF. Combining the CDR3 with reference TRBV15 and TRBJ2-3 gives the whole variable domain DAMVIQNPRYQVTQFGKPVTLSCSQTLNHNVMYWYQQKSSQAPKLLFHYYDKDFNNEADTPDNFQSRRPNTSFCFLDIRSPGLGDTAMYLCATSRVLAGPTDTQYFGPGTRLTVL.

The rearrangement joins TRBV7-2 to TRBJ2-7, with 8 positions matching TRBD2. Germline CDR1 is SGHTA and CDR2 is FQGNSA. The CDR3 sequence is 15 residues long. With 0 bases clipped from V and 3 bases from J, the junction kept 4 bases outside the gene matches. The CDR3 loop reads CASSLAGLDLYEQYF. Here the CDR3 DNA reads TGTGCCAGCAGCTTAGCGGGACTAGATCTCTACGAGCAGTACTTC.

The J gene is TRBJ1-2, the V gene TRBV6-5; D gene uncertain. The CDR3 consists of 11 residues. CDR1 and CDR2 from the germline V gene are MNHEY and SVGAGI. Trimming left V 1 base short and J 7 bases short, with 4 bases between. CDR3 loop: CASSYFSGYTF. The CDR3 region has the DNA TGTGCCAGCAGTTACTTTAGTGGCTACACCTTC.

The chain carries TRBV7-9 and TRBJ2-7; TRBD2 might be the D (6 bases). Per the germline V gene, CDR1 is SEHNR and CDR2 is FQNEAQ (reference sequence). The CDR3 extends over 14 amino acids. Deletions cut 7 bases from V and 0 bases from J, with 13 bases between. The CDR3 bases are TGTGCCAGCACCGGAGGGTCCCGCTCCTACGAGCAGTACTTC. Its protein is CASTGGSRSYEQYF.

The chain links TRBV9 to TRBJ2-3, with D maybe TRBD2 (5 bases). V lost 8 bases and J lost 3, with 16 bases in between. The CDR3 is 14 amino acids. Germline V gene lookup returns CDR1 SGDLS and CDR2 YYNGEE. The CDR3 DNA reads TGTGCCAGTGGAGGCCCAGATCCTACAGATACGCAGTATTTT. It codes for CASGGPDPTDTQYF.

CDR3 residues: CASSSPPFYQYF. The CDR3 DNA is TGTGCCAGCAGCTCCCCGCCATTCTATCAGTACTTC. The V and J genes are TRBV7-2 and TRBJ2-4; D gene uncertain. Trimming left V 4 bases short and J 12 bases short, with 13 bases between. Germline assignment: CDR1 SGHTA and CDR2 FQGNSA. The CDR3 covers 12 residues.

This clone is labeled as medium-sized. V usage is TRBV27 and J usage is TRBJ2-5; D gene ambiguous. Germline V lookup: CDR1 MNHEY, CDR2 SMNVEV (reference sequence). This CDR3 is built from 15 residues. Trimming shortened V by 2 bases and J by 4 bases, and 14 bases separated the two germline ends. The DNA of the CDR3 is TGTGCCAGCAGTTTAGCAGGCTCATACGGAGAGACCCAGTACTTC. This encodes CASSLAGSYGETQYF.

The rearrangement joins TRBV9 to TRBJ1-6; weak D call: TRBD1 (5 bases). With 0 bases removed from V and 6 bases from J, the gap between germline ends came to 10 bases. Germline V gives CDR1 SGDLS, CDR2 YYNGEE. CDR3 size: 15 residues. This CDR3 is CASSVEGTPNSPLHF. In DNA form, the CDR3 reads TGTGCCAGCAGCGTAGAGGGGACTCCTAATTCACCCCTCCACTTT.

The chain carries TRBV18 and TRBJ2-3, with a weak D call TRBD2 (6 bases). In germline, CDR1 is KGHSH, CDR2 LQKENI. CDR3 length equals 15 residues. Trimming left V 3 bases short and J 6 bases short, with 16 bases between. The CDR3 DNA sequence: TGTGCCAGCTCACCCTCGCGGGGCCCACCGGATACGCAGTATTTT. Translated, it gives CASSPSRGPPDTQYF.

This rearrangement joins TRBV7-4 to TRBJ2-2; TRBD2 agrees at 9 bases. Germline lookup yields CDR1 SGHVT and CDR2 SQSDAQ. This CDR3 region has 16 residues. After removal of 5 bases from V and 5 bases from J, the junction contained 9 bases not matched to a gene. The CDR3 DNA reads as TGTGCCAGCAGCCTCGCGCTAGCGGGGCCAACCGGGGAGCTGTTTTTT. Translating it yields CASSLALAGPTGELFF.

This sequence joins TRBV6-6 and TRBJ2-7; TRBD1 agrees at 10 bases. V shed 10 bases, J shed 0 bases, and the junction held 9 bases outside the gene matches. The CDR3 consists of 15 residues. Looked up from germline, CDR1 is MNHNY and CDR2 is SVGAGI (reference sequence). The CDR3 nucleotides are TGTGCCATCAGGACCGGGACAGGGGCCTCCTACGAGCAGTACTTC. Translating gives CAIRTGTGASYEQYF.

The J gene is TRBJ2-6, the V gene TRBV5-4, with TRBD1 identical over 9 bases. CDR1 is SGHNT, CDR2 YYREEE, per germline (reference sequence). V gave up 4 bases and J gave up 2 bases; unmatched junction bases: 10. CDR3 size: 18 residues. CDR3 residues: CASSHSLQGATGANVLTF. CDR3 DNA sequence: TGTGCCAGCAGCCATAGTTTACAGGGGGCCACTGGGGCCAACGTCCTGACTTTC.

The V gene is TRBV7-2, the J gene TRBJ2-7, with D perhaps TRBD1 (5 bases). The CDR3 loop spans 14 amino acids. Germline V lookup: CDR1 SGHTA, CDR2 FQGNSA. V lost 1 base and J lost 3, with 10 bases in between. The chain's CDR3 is CASSLEAGNYEQYF. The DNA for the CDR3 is TGTGCCAGCAGCTTAGAAGCAGGGAACTACGAGCAGTACTTC.

CDR3 nucleotide sequence: TGTGCCAGCAGTGAACACGGGGGCATTGGAGAGACCCAGTACTTC. Its translation is CASSEHGGIGETQYF. The chain has TRBV6-1 and TRBJ2-5; D tentatively reads TRBD1 or TRBD2 (6 bases each). The V gene's germline CDR1 is MNHNS and CDR2 SASEGT. Trimming pared 2 bases from V and 4 bases from J, leaving 14 bases between. This CDR3 is built from 15 residues.

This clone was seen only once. CDR3 DNA: TGTGCCAGCAGCCAGACTGGGCCTAACTATGGCTACACCTTC. This codes for CASSQTGPNYGYTF. This chain joins TRBV27 and TRBJ1-2; D is unresolved. The CDR3 covers 14 residues. Germline-derived CDR1 and CDR2 are MNHEY and SMNVEV (reference sequence). V was shortened by 6 bases and J by 0 bases, with 11 bases between the two germline ends.

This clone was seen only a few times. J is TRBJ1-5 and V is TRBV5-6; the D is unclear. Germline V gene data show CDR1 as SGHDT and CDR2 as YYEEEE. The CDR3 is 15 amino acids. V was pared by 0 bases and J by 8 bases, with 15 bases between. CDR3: CASSLVSVPGEPQHF. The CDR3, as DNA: TGTGCCAGCAGCTTGGTGTCCGTGCCCGGTGAGCCCCAGCATTTT.